The present TCR beta chain was sequenced within a study of CD8 T cells in ankylosing spondylitis. This clonotype was seen a few times. What it binds is unknown. Study results and limitations: Seven to nine highly homologous variants formed a TCR beta motif that appeared characteristic of ankylosing spondylitis blood. Matched synovial fluid from ankylosing spondylitis patients was reported to be enriched for disease-linked clones. Disease-linked clones, CD8+, were relatively rare in peripheral blood. Reactive arthritis synovial fluid and blood were previously reported to contain some motif variants.

CDR1 is MNHEY and CDR2 is SVGAGI in the germline V gene. The germline V and J ends were trimmed by 2 bases and 6 bases, with 5 bases remaining between them. The CDR3 is made up of 12 amino acids. 5'-RACE, quantitative and with molecular barcodes, yielded the TCR beta libraries. TCRdb passed the 5' RACE reads through MiXCR, listing each CDR3 protein once. Here the sample spans over 700,000 distinct CDR3 sequences, around 17% being singletons. This clonotype originated in a male donor with ankylosing spondylitis. The sample comprised blood, either unsorted or a sorted T cell fraction (not recorded which). This chain joins TRBV6-5 and TRBJ2-1; tentatively, D is TRBD2 (5 bases). The CDR3 DNA sequence: TGTGCCAGCAGTTACGGACTCAATGAGCAGTTCTTC. Amino acid sequence: CASSYGLNEQFF.